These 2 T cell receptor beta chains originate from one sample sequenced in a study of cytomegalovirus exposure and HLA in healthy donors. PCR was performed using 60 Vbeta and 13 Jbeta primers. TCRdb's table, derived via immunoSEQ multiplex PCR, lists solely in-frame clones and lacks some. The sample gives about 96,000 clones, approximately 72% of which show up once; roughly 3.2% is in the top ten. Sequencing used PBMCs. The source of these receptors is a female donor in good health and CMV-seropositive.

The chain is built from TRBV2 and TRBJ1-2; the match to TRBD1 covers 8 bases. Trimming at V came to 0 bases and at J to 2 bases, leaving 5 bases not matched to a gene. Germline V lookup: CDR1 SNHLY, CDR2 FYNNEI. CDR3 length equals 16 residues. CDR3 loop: CASSEAQRDRNYGYTF. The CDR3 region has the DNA TGTGCCAGCAGTGAAGCGCAGAGGGACAGGAACTATGGCTACACCTTC.

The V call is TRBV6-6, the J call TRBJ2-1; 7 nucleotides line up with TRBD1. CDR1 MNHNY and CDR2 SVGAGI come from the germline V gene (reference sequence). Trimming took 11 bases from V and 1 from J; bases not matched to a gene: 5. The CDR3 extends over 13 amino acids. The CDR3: CAGPGQSYNEQFF. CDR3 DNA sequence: TGTGCCGGACCGGGACAGTCCTACAATGAGCAGTTCTTC.